The following is a T cell receptor beta chain sequence with its context. Its matching antigen is unknown. This sample was taken from a study of T-cell memory formation after mild COVID-19. Per the germline V gene, CDR1 is ENHRY and CDR2 is SYGVKD. V gave up 3 bases and J gave up 9 bases, with 19 bases separating them. The CDR3 is made up of 15 amino acids. General study points: Some clones that responded turned up in pre-infection memory, which suggests that cross-reactive memory joined in. Confirmation of SARS-CoV-2 specificity was lacking for second-wave clones peaking day 37. Day 15 to 85 contracting clones showed balanced CD4/CD8; later expanders leaned CD4+.

TCRdb analysed the 5' RACE reads with MiXCR anew, one entry per CDR3 protein. The sample shows 250,000 to 300,000 distinct CDR3 sequences, approximately 15% of them seen only once. The chain uses TRBV10-3 and TRBJ2-3; D ambiguous. The clonotype originates from a man aged 18 to 30 who had mild COVID-19 (a few samples of this study predate the infection). Cell type and time point are not known. The sequencing input was PBMCs or a T cell subset sorted from them (not recorded which). CDR3 sequence: CAISDGLSPFGTQYF. In nucleotides, the CDR3 is TGTGCCATCAGTGACGGATTGTCCCCCTTTGGCACGCAGTATTTT.